The 28 T cell receptor beta chains below all came from one sample that was sequenced in a study of early T cells in non-severe SARS-CoV-2 infection. TCRdb reprocessed the 5' RACE reads with MiXCR, giving one entry per CDR3 protein. The repertoire has approximately 37,000 distinct CDR3 sequences, about 7.4% of them found once; the top ten carry under 15%. The sequenced sample was whole blood, obtained at baseline. The receptors were sampled from an adult who was a healthcare worker with PCR-confirmed SARS-CoV-2 infection or an uninfected control (not recorded which).

This clonotype was recorded many times. DNA of the CDR3: TGTGCCAGCAGCCACAGGGCCCCCACAGATACGCAGTATTTT. As protein: CASSHRAPTDTQYF. This chain uses TRBV2 with TRBJ2-3, with D perhaps TRBD1 (6 bases). V was pared by 6 bases and J by 2 bases, with 12 bases between. CDR1 is SNHLY, CDR2 FYNNEI, per germline. The CDR3 is made up of 14 amino acids.

The chain carries TRBV30 and TRBJ2-7; D may match TRBD1 or TRBD2 (5 bases each). The CDR3 runs to 15 residues. V was pared by 0 bases and J by 0 bases, with 12 bases between. CDR1 is GTSNPN, CDR2 SVGIG, per germline (reference sequence). CDR3 residues: CAWSVGGWSSYEQYF. CDR3 DNA: TGTGCCTGGAGTGTTGGGGGATGGAGCTCCTACGAGCAGTACTTC. Full variable domain (outside the CDR3, taken from reference TRBV30 and TRBJ2-7): SQTIHQWPATLVQPVGSPLSLECTVEGTSNPNLYWYRQAAGRGLQLLFYSVGIGQISSEVPQNLSASRPQDRQFILSSKKLLLSDSGFYLCAWSVGGWSSYEQYFGPGTRLTVT.

This clonotype occurred many times. V is TRBV29-1 and J is TRBJ1-2, with 8 bases lining up with TRBD1. Germline loops: CDR1 SQVTM, CDR2 ANQGSEA. This CDR3 region has 14 residues. V lost 2 bases to trimming and J lost 4 bases; unmatched junction nucleotides: 6. The DNA of the CDR3 is TGCAGCGTTGAACGTGGGGACAGGAGCTATGGCTACACCTTC. It encodes CSVERGDRSYGYTF.

This clonotype showed up just a few times. In nucleotides, the CDR3 is TGTGCCAGCAGTTCAGACAGGGGGTCGGCTGAAAAACTGTTTTTT. It is translated as CASSSDRGSAEKLFF. The V and J genes are TRBV2 and TRBJ1-4; 9 bases align to TRBD1. V was clipped by 5 bases and J by 7 bases; unmatched bases: 8. In germline, CDR1 is SNHLY, CDR2 FYNNEI. The CDR3 is made up of 15 amino acids.

The chain is built from TRBV5-1 and TRBJ1-6; 7 bases match TRBD1. The CDR3 runs 13 residues. With V trimmed by 5 bases and J by 7 bases, 3 bases remained unmatched. Germline loops: CDR1 SGHRS, CDR2 YFSETQ. The CDR3 DNA is TGCGCCAGCAGGACAGGGAAAAATTCACCCCTCCACTTT. Amino acid sequence: CASRTGKNSPLHF.

The chain is built from TRBV7-2 and TRBJ2-7; D is undetermined. Germline CDR1 reads SGHTA; CDR2 reads FQGNSA. V lost 1 base, J lost 0 bases, and 10 bases lay in between. CDR3 length: 15 amino acids. Written as DNA, the CDR3 is TGTGCCAGCAGCTTAGGAATGGGGAACTCCTACGAGCAGTACTTC. Its protein is CASSLGMGNSYEQYF.

This clonotype was detected ten times or more. The rearrangement joins TRBV6-5 to TRBJ2-3; D remains ambiguous. V lost 2 bases and J lost 2, with 8 bases in between. The CDR3 loop spans 14 amino acids. CDR1 MNHEY and CDR2 SVGAGI come from the germline V gene. CDR3 DNA: TGTGCCAGCAGTTACACTGCCCCCACAGATACGCAGTATTTT. Protein product: CASSYTAPTDTQYF.

Written as DNA, the CDR3 is TGCGCCAGCAGCTTGTCATCCCCGGGGTACGAGCAGTACTTC. This translates into CASSLSSPGYEQYF. The V gene is TRBV5-1, the J gene TRBJ2-7, with D perhaps matching TRBD2 (5 bases). CDR1 is SGHRS, CDR2 YFSETQ, per germline. This CDR3 has 14 amino acids. V was pared by 1 base and J by 4 bases, with 12 bases between.

This clonotype turned up a few times. The CDR3 reads CASSEGYPYNEQFF. DNA for the CDR3: TGTGCCAGCAGTGAAGGTTATCCCTACAATGAGCAGTTCTTC. The V gene is TRBV2, the J gene TRBJ2-1; D is unclear. V lost 1 base and J lost 2, with 6 bases in between. Looked up from germline, CDR1 is SNHLY and CDR2 is FYNNEI. CDR3 size: 14 residues.

CDR3 amino acids: CASSSIAFRGPYEQYF. The CDR3 DNA reads TGTGCCAGCAGCTCGATCGCCTTCAGGGGGCCCTACGAGCAGTACTTC. This chain links TRBV11-2 with TRBJ2-7; 8 bases line up with TRBD1. J lost 2 bases, V lost 4 bases, and 10 bases had no gene match. Germline loops: CDR1 SGHAT, CDR2 FQNNGV. The CDR3 sequence is 16 residues long.

This clonotype was seen a few times. This chain joins TRBV27 and TRBJ2-3; D not certain. The germline V and J ends were trimmed by 5 bases and 0 bases, with 6 bases remaining between them. Germline loops: CDR1 MNHEY, CDR2 SMNVEV (reference sequence). CDR3 size: 13 residues. CDR3 region: CASSQFSTDTQYF. In nucleotides, the CDR3 is TGTGCCAGCAGTCAATTTAGCACAGATACGCAGTATTTT.

This clonotype was recorded many times. CDR3 nucleotide sequence: TGCAGCGCAGAAGCGGGGAACGACTATGGCTACACCTTC. As protein: CSAEAGNDYGYTF. The V and J genes are TRBV29-1 and TRBJ1-2, with D uncertain. From germline, CDR1 is SQVTM and CDR2 ANQGSEA. The CDR3 contains 13 residues. The V and J ends lost 7 bases and 3 bases respectively, with 15 bases between them.

This clonotype was seen only a few times. The CDR3 region has the DNA TGCAGTGCTAGAGATTCCGGGTACAATCAGCCCCAGCATTTT. Protein: CSARDSGYNQPQHF. This chain connects TRBV20-1 to TRBJ1-5; D uncertain. The V gene's germline CDR1 is DFQATT and CDR2 SNEGSKA (reference sequence). There are 14 residues in the CDR3. V lost 0 bases to trimming and J lost 3 bases, with 9 bases between them.

This clonotype turned up a few times. CDR3 loop: CASSLSHSHKQYF. The CDR3, as DNA: TGTGCCAGCAGTTTGAGTCACAGCCATAAGCAGTACTTC. V gene TRBV12-3 or TRBV12-4 combines with J gene TRBJ2-7; D gene unclear. CDR3 size: 13 residues. Trimming left V 3 bases short and J 8 bases short, with 14 bases between.

This clonotype was observed a few times. This chain uses TRBV29-1 with TRBJ2-1; D could derive from TRBD1 or TRBD2 (6 bases each). The CDR3 loop spans 10 amino acids. From germline, CDR1 is SQVTM and CDR2 ANQGSEA. Trimming pared 7 bases from V and 7 bases from J, leaving 8 bases between. CDR3 loop: CSGGANEQFF. CDR3 nucleotides: TGCAGCGGGGGGGCGAATGAGCAGTTCTTC.

Many counts were recorded for this clonotype. The junction differs from germline at one of its ends, possibly a read error. The rearrangement joins TRBV7-9 to TRBJ2-7; D might be TRBD2 (6 bases). Germline CDR1 and CDR2: SEHNR and FQNEAQ (reference sequence). The length of the CDR3 is 14 residues. CDR3 amino acids: CASRLGNNGGEQYF. The CDR3 bases are TGTGCCAGCAGATTAGGTAACAACGGGGGCGAGCAGTACTTC.

This clonotype was counted at least ten times. The CDR3 here is CASSAGTGLYEQYF. The CDR3 nucleotides are TGCGCCAGCAGCGCCGGGACAGGGTTATACGAGCAGTACTTC. The chain joins TRBV5-1 to TRBJ2-7; 9 nucleotides agree with TRBD1. The ends lost 4 bases at V and 4 bases at J; junction bases unmatched: 6. Looked up from germline, CDR1 is SGHRS and CDR2 is YFSETQ. The CDR3 sequence is 14 residues long.

This clonotype was found many times. The V and J genes are TRBV6-5 and TRBJ1-1; D is undetermined. The CDR3 is 12 amino acids. V was cut by 7 bases and J by 8 bases, with 14 bases left in between. Germline V CDR1 and CDR2: MNHEY, SVGAGI. The DNA of the CDR3 is TGTGCCAGCAACTCCAACCGGGCCGAAGCTTTCTTT. This encodes CASNSNRAEAFF.

This clonotype has a handful of counts. The chain joins TRBV12-3 or TRBV12-4 to TRBJ2-5, with D tentatively TRBD2 (7 bases). The CDR3 has 15 amino acids. Trimming shortened V by 3 bases and J by 4 bases, and 15 bases separated the two germline ends. CDR3 nucleotide sequence: TGTGCCAGCAGTTTGGGCGGGGGCACCAGAGAGACCCAGTACTTC. Residues: CASSLGGGTRETQYF.

The table lists this clonotype with a few counts. CDR3 residues: CASSLGQGADGYTF. Here the CDR3 DNA reads TGCGCCAGCAGCTTGGGACAGGGGGCCGATGGCTACACCTTC. The chain couples TRBV5-1 to TRBJ1-2, with 10 bases lining up with TRBD1. V lost 0 bases and J lost 6; bases outside the gene matches: 2. Germline CDR1 is SGHRS and CDR2 is YFSETQ. The CDR3 covers 14 residues.

The chain uses TRBV20-1 and TRBJ2-4; 9 nucleotides agree with TRBD1. CDR3 size: 12 residues. From germline, CDR1 is DFQATT and CDR2 SNEGSKA (reference sequence). V shed 4 bases, J shed 7 bases, and the junction held 2 bases outside the gene matches. CDR3 in amino acids: CSAKGTGNIQYF. In DNA, the CDR3 is TGCAGTGCTAAAGGGACAGGGAACATTCAGTACTTC.

This clonotype was seen many times. V usage is TRBV19 and J usage is TRBJ1-2; possibly TRBD1 for D (6 bases). CDR3 length equals 14 residues. Germline V gene data show CDR1 as LNHDA and CDR2 as SQIVND (reference sequence). Between the trimmed V and J ends, which lost 3 bases and 3 bases, there was a span of 11 bases. The DNA for the CDR3 is TGTGCCAGTAGTATGCCAGGGGCGGACTATGGCTACACCTTC. Its translation is CASSMPGADYGYTF.

This rearrangement joins TRBV6-2 or TRBV6-3 to TRBJ1-6; TRBD1 aligns across 8 bases. The length of the CDR3 is 15 residues. Per the germline V gene, CDR1 is MNHEY and CDR2 is SVGEGT. J gave up 5 bases and V 4 bases, and 4 bases lay outside the gene matches. The CDR3 is CASSSTGVNNSPLHF. CDR3 nucleotide sequence: TGTGCCAGCAGTTCGACAGGGGTGAATAATTCACCCCTCCACTTT.

This clonotype was found many times. This sequence joins TRBV28 and TRBJ1-2; 9 bases agree with TRBD1. The V segment lost 5 bases and the J segment 6 bases; nucleotides outside the gene matches: 13. Per germline, CDR1 MDHEN and CDR2 SYDVKM. This CDR3 comprises 16 residues. CDR3 protein: CASSRQGVTFKDGYTF. DNA of the CDR3: TGTGCCAGCAGTCGACAGGGGGTGACATTTAAAGATGGCTACACCTTC.

J is TRBJ1-2 and V is TRBV4-3; D not resolved. The CDR3 is 14 amino acids. Germline CDR1 LGHNA, CDR2 YSLEER. V was pared by 0 bases and J by 8 bases, with 13 bases between. The CDR3 DNA reads TGCGCCAGCAGCCAAGATCCGGCGGGCTCCGGCTACACCTTC. Its protein is CASSQDPAGSGYTF.

This clonotype was recorded at least ten times. V gene TRBV20-1 combines with J gene TRBJ2-7, with D possibly matching TRBD2 (5 bases). The CDR3 is 13 residues long. Germline CDR1 DFQATT, CDR2 SNEGSKA (reference sequence). V lost 3 bases and J lost 2, with 11 bases in between. The CDR3 DNA follows: TGCAGTGCTAGGGAGGACTTAACCTACGAGCAGTACTTC. This gives the protein CSAREDLTYEQYF.

This clonotype has more than one count but fewer than ten. The chain has TRBV4-3 and TRBJ2-7; no clear D gene. CDR1 and CDR2 from the germline V gene are LGHNA and YSLEER. The ends were cut back, 0 bases at V and 2 bases at J, with 11 bases in the middle. This CDR3 spans 15 amino acids. CDR3 sequence (DNA): TGCGCCAGCAGCCAAGATATGGCCGGAGCCTACGAGCAGTACTTC. This gives the protein CASSQDMAGAYEQYF.

The V and J genes are TRBV6-6 and TRBJ1-1; TRBD1 aligns across 8 bases. This CDR3 is 15 amino acids long. The germline CDR1 and CDR2 sequences are MNHNY and SVGAGI (reference sequence). V lost 0 bases to trimming and J lost 5 bases; unmatched junction nucleotides: 5. This CDR3 is CASSYSTGDGTEAFF. The CDR3 DNA is TGTGCCAGCAGTTACTCGACAGGGGATGGGACTGAAGCTTTCTTT.